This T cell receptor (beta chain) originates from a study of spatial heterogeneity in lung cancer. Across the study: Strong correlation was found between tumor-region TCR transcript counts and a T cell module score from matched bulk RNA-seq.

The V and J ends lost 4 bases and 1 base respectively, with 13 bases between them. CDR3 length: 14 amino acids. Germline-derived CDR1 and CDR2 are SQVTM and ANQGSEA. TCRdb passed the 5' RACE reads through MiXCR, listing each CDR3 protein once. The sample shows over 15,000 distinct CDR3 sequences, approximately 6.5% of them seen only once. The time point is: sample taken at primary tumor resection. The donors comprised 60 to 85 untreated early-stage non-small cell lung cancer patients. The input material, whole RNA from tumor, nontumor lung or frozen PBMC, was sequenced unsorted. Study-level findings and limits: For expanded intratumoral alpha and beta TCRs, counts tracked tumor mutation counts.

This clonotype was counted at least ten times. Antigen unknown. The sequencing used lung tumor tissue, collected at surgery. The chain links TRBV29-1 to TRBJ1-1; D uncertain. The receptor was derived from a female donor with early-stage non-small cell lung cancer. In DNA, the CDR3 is TGCAGCGTTGCGGAGGGCAGACCGAACACTGAAGCTTTCTTT. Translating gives CSVAEGRPNTEAFF.